Ten or more counts support the clone carrying this T cell receptor (beta chain). Its antigen is still unknown. Each CDR3 protein gets one entry after TCRdb re-called the 5' RACE reads with MiXCR. The table lists 420,000 or so distinct CDR3 sequences, about 18% of them singletons. This CDR3 contains 13 residues. V gave up 6 bases and J gave up 2 bases; unmatched junction bases: 3. Germline V gives CDR1 SQVTM, CDR2 ANQGSEA. The data are from a study of identical twins. Notes on the study in general: With beta out-of-frame sequences, excess sharing by twins was weaker. Out-of-frame alpha sequences common to twins exhibited an excess of low generation probability. Partial confounding of zero-insertion analyses by invariant MAIT and iNKT cells was possible.

The sample comprised naive T cells sorted from blood. The V gene is TRBV29-1, the J gene TRBJ2-2; 7 bases line up with TRBD1. This TCR derives from a man aged 45-65 years in good health. Written as DNA, the CDR3 is TGCAGCGTAGGACAGGTTAACACCGGGGAGCTGTTTTTT. Protein sequence: CSVGQVNTGELFF.